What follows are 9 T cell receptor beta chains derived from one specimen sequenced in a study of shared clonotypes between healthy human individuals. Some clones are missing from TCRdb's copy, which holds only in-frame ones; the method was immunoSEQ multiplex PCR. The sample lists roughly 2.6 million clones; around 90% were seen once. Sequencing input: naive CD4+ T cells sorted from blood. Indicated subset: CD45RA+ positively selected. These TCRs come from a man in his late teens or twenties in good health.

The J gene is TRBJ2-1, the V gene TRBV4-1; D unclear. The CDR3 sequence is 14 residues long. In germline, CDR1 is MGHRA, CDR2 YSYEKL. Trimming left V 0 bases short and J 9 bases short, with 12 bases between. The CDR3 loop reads CASSQEIMPIEQFF. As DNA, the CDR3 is TGCGCCAGCAGCCAAGAAATAATGCCGATTGAGCAGTTCTTC.

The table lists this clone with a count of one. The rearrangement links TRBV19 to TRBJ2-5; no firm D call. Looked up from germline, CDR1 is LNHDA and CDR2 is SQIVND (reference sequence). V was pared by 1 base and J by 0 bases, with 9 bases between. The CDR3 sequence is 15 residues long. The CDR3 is CASSIGSLYQETQYF. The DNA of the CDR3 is TGTGCCAGTAGTATAGGAAGCCTGTACCAAGAGACCCAGTACTTC.

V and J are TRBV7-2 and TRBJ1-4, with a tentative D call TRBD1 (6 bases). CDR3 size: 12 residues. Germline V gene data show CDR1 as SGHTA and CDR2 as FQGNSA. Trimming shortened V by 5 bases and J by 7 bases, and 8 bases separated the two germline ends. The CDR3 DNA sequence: TGTGCCAGCAGCCTGGACAGTGAAAAACTGTTTTTT. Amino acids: CASSLDSEKLFF.

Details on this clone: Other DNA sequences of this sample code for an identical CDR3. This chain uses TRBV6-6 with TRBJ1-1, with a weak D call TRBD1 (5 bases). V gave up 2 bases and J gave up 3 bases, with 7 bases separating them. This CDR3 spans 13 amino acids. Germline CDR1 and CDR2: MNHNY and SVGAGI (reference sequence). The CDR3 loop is CASSYRGDTEAFF. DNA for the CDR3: TGTGCCAGCAGTTACAGGGGCGACACTGAAGCTTTCTTT.

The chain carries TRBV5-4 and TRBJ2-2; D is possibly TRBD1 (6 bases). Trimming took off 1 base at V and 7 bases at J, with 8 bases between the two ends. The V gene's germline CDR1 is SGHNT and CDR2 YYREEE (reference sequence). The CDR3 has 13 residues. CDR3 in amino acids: CASSLRGIGELFF. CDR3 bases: TGTGCCAGCAGCTTGAGGGGGATCGGGGAGCTGTTTTTT.

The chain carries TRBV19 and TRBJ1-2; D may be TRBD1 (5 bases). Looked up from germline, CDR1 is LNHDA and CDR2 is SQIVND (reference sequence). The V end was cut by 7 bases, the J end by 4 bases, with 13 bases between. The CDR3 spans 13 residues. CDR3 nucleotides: TGTGCCAGTACCTCAGACAGAGGCTATGGCTACACCTTC. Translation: CASTSDRGYGYTF.

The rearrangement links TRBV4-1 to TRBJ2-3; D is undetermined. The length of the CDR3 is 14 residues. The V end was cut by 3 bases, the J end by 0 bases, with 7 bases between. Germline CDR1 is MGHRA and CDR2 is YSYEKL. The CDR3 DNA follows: TGCGCCAGCAGCCAGACCTTAAGCACAGATACGCAGTATTTT. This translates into CASSQTLSTDTQYF.

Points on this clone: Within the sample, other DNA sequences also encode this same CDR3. CDR3 sequence reads: CASSLDRSSTDTQYF. CDR3 nucleotide sequence: TGCGCCAGCAGCTTGGACAGGTCTAGCACAGATACGCAGTATTTT. V and J are TRBV5-1 and TRBJ2-3; TRBD1 is a possible D gene (5 bases). This CDR3 has 15 residues. V lost 0 bases, J lost 0 bases, and 8 bases lay in between. Germline CDR1 is SGHRS and CDR2 is YFSETQ.

CDR3 sequence reads: CASSHREINQPQHF. DNA for the CDR3: TGTGCCAGTAGTCACAGGGAAATCAATCAGCCCCAGCATTTT. The chain carries TRBV19 and TRBJ1-5; possible D gene TRBD1, 6 bases. The CDR3 covers 14 residues. Germline CDR1 reads LNHDA; CDR2 reads SQIVND (reference sequence). V lost 5 bases, J lost 3 bases, and 11 bases lay in between.